This TCR beta chain stems from a study of blood T cell repertoires in COVID-19 (dated by TCRdb to 2018 to 2020). Study-level background: Samples from collaborators originated in the United States, Italy and Spain and spanned both the acute and convalescent phases of COVID-19. The material from the prospective study consisted of cDNA or gDNA derived from T cells, B-cell-depleted T cells, or PBMCs. Deeply sampled blood TCRbeta repertoires from subjects exposed to, actively infected with, or recovered from COVID-19 were included in the dataset. The repertoires were released in a freely available public database meant as a resource for research on the immune response to SARS-CoV-2. Samples came from the ongoing ImmuneRACE study (first 160 participants) plus 1,254 subjects from 6 global collaborators. Sample metadata almost always included a de-identified subject ID, COVID-19 status, age in years and sex. Where available, HLA class I and class II types were obtained from metadata supplied by the sample provider rather than from assay-based typing. What the research found in general, with its limitations: The quantity of clinical and demographic metadata differed by source and by participant and was supplied without curation.

TCRbeta CDR3 regions were amplified from genomic DNA by means of the immunoSEQ Assay, a bias-controlled multiplex PCR. Per the source publication's procedure: The number of nucleated cells in each sample was estimated from the amplification of reference gene primers within the assay. To quantify the absolute abundance of each unique TCRbeta CDR3 rearrangement, sequence reads were collapsed and filtered. For each sample, productive Simpson clonality was calculated as the square root of Simpson's diversity index over productive rearrangements. Not all clones reach the TCRdb copy of this immuneACCESS table, which keeps in-frame sequences only. Checked studies attribute under half of the gap to unresolved V genes and leave the rest unexplained. V and J calls and clone size come straight from that table; D and trimming were deduced from the DNA. This sample is represented by some 410,000 clones; approximately 87% of them were singletons. In total, the top ten clones hold around 0.95% of the sample.

V trim: 5 bases; J trim: 7 bases; unmatched bases: 7. The CDR3 measures 14 amino acids from cysteine to phenylalanine. Of the read, only the CDR3 DNA is kept; its 42 bases are in frame from base 1. CDR1 MNHEY and CDR2 SVGEGT were looked up in the germline V gene. In its sample, this clone was seen once. No antigen is known for it. Base quality data are lacking; no much larger clone is found one base away. Enrolling through a virtual design, the prospective study's participants ranged in age from roughly 18 to 89 years and lived across 24 United States geographic areas. To assign participants to cohorts, the prospective study relied on clinical history that participants themselves reported in a screening survey and a study questionnaire. In the prospective study, mobile phlebotomists collected whole blood, serum and a nasopharyngeal or oropharyngeal swab from each participant. Prospective study participants could optionally give additional blood draws and questionnaires over an approximately two-month period. Before DNA extraction, prospective study blood samples were shipped either frozen or at room temperature.

The sequence derives from a young woman with acute COVID-19. Sequencing was carried out using PBMCs or T cells enriched from blood (not recorded which). The V and J segments used are TRBV6-2 or TRBV6-3 and TRBJ2-1; 8 middle bases align to TRBD1. The DNA sequence reads TGTGCCAGCAGTCCGCGACAGGGGAGGAATGAGCAGTTCTTC. This is translated as CASSPRQGRNEQFF.